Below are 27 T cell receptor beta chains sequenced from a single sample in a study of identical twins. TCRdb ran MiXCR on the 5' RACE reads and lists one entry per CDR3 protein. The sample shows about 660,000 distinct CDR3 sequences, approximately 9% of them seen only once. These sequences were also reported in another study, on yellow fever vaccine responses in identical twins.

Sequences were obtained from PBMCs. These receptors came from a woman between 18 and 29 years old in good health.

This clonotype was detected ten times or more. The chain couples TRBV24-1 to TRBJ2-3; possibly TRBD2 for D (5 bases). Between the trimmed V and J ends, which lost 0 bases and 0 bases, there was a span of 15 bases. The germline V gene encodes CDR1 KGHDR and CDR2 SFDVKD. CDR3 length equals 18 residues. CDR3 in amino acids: CATSDLGRGFSSTDTQYF. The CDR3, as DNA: TGTGCCACCAGTGATTTGGGTCGGGGATTTTCTAGCACAGATACGCAGTATTTT.

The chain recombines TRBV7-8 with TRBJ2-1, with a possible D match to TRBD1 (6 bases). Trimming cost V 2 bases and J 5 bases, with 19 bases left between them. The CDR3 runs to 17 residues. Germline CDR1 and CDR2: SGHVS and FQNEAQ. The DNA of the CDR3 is TGTGCCAGCAGCTTAAATTTTCCGGACAGAACGAACAATGAGCAGTTCTTC. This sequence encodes CASSLNFPDRTNNEQFF.

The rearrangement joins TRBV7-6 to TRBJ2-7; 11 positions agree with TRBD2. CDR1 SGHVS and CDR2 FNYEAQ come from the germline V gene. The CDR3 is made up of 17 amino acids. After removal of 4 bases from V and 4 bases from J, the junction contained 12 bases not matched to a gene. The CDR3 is CASSSSPRLAGQYEQYF. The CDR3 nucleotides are TGTGCCAGCAGCTCGTCCCCGCGACTAGCGGGGCAATACGAGCAGTACTTC. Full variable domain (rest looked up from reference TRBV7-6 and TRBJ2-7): GAGVSQSPRYKVTKRGQDVALRCDPISGHVSLYWYRQALGQGPEFLTYFNYEAQQDKSGLPNDRFSAERPEGSISTLTIQRTEQRDSAMYRCASSSSPRLAGQYEQYFGPGTRLTVT.

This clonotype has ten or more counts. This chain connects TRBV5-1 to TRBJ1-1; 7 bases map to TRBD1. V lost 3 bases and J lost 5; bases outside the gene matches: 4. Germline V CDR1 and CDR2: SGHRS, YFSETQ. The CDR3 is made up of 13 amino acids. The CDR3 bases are TGCGCCAGCAGCTCGACAGGGAAGACTGAAGCTTTCTTT. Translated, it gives CASSSTGKTEAFF.

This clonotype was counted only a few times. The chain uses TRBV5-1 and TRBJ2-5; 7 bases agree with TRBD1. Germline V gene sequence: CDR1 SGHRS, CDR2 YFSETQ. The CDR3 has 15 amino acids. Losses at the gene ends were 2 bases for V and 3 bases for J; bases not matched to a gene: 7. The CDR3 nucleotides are TGCGCCAGCAGCTTAACCCTCGACAGGGAAGAGACCCAGTACTTC. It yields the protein CASSLTLDREETQYF.

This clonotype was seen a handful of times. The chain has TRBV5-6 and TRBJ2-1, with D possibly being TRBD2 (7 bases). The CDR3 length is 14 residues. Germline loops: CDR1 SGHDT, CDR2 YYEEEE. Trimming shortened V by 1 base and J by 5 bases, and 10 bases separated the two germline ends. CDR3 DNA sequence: TGTGCCAGCAGCTTGAGGGGGGGAGACAATGAGCAGTTCTTC. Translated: CASSLRGGDNEQFF.

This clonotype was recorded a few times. CDR3 coding DNA: TGCAGCGTTTTGGGATTTGGGTCTGACTATGGCTACACCTTC. Amino acid sequence: CSVLGFGSDYGYTF. This chain connects TRBV29-1 to TRBJ1-2, with D uncertain. This CDR3 region has 14 residues. Germline V lookup: CDR1 SQVTM, CDR2 ANQGSEA. The V end was cut by 5 bases, the J end by 3 bases, with 16 bases between. Supplemented by reference TRBV29-1 and TRBJ1-2, the full variable domain reads SAVISQKPSRDICQRGTSLTIQCQVDSQVTMMFWYRQQPGQSLTLIATANQGSEATYESGFVIDKFPISRPNLTFSTLTVSNMSPEDSSIYLCSVLGFGSDYGYTFGSGTRLTVV.

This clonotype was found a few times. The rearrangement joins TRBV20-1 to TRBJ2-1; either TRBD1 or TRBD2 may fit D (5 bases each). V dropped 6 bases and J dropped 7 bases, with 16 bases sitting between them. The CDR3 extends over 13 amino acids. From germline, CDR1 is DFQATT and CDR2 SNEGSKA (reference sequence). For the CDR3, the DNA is TGCAGTGCCCCTGGGGGTGCGCGGAATGAGCAGTTCTTC. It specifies CSAPGGARNEQFF.

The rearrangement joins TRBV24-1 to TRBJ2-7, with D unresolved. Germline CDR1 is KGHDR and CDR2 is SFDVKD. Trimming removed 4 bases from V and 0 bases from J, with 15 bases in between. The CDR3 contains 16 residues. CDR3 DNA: TGTGCCACCAGTGAGAGTCCCGGACGGGCCTCCTACGAGCAGTACTTC. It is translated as CATSESPGRASYEQYF.

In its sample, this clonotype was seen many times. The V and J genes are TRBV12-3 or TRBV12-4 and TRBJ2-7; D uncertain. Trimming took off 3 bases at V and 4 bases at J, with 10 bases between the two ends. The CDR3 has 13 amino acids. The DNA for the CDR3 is TGTGCCAGCAGTTTGGTGGGCACATACGAGCAGTACTTC. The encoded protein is CASSLVGTYEQYF.

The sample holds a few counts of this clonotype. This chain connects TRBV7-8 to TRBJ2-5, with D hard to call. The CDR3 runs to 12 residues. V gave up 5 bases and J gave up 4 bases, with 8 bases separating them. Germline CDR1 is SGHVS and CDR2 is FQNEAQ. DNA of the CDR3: TGTGCCAGCAGCCGACGTTTAGAGACCCAGTACTTC. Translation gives CASSRRLETQYF.

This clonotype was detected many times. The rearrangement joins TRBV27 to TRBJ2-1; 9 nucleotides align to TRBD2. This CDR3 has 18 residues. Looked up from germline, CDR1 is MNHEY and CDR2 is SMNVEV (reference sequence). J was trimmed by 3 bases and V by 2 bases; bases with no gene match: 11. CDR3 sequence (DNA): TGTGCCAGCAGTTTAGAATCCGGGACTAGCCTGGGCTACAATGAGCAGTTCTTC. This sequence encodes CASSLESGTSLGYNEQFF.

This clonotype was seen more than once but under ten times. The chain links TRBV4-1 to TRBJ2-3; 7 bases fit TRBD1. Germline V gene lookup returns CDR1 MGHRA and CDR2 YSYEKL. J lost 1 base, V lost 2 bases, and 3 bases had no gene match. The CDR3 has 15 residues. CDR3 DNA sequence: TGCGCCAGCAGCCAAATAACAGGGGGCACAGATACGCAGTATTTT. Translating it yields CASSQITGGTDTQYF.

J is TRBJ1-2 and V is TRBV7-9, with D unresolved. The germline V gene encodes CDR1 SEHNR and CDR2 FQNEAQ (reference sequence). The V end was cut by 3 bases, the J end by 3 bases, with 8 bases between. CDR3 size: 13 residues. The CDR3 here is CASSFGEDYGYTF. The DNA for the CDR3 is TGTGCCAGCAGCTTTGGGGAGGACTATGGCTACACCTTC.

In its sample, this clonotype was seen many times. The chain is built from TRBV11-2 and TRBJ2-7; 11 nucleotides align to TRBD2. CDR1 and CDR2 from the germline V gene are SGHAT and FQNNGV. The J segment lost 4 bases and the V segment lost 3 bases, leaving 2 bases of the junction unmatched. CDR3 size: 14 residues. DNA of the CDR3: TGTGCCAGCAGCTTCGGGACTAGCGGTTACGAGCAGTACTTC. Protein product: CASSFGTSGYEQYF. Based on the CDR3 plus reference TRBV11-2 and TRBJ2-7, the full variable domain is EAGVAQSPRYKIIEKRQSVAFWCNPISGHATLYWYQQILGQGPKLLIQFQNNGVVDDSQLPKDRFSAERLKGVDSTLKIQPAKLEDSAVYLCASSFGTSGYEQYFGPGTRLTVT.

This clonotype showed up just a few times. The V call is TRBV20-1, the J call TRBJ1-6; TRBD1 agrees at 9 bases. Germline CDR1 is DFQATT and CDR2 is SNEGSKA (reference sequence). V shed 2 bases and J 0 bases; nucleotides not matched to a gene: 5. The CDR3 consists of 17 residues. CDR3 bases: TGCAGTGCTAGAAGAGGGACAGGGAGCTCCTATAATTCACCCCTCCACTTT. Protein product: CSARRGTGSSYNSPLHF.

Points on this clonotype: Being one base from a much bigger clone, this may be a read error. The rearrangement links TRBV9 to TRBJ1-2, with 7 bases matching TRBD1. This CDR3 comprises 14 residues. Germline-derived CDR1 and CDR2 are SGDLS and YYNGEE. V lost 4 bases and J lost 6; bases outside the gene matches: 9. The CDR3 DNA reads TGTGCCAGCAGCCTTCGGACAGGACCGAATGGCTACACCTTC. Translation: CASSLRTGPNGYTF.

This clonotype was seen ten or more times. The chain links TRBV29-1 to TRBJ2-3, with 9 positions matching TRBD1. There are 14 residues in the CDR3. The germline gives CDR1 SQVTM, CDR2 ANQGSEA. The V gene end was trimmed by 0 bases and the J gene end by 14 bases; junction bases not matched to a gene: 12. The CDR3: CSVEDRTTGQGLYF. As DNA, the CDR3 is TGCAGCGTTGAAGATAGAACTACTGGACAGGGGCTGTATTTT.

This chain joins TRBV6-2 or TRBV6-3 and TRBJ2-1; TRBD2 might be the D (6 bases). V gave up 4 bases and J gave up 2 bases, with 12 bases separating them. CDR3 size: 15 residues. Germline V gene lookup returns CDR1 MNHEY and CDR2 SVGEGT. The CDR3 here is CASSSAGPTYNEQFF. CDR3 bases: TGTGCCAGCAGTTCAGCGGGCCCTACCTACAATGAGCAGTTCTTC.

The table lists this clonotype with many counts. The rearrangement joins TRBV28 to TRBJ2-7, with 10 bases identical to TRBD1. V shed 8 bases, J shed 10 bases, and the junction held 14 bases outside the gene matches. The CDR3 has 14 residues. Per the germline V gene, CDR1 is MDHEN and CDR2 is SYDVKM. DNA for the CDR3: TGTGCCAGCCTCCGGGACAGGGGCACTCCGGGACAGTACTTC. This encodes CASLRDRGTPGQYF.

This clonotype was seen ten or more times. CDR3 region: CSVGFAGDPQETQYF. The CDR3 DNA is TGCAGCGTTGGTTTTGCGGGAGACCCTCAAGAGACCCAGTACTTC. The chain is built from TRBV29-1 and TRBJ2-5; 7 bases line up with TRBD2. CDR3 length equals 15 residues. Trimming took 4 bases from V and 2 from J; bases not matched to a gene: 10. The V gene's germline CDR1 is SQVTM and CDR2 ANQGSEA.

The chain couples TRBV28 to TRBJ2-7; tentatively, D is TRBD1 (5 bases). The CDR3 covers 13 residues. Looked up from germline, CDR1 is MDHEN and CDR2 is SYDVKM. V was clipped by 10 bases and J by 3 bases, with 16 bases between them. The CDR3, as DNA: TGTGCCACCAATCAACTTCAGGGCTACGAGCAGTACTTC. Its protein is CATNQLQGYEQYF. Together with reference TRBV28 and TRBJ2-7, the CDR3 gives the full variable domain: DVKVTQSSRYLVKRTGEKVFLECVQDMDHENMFWYRQDPGLGLRLIYFSYDVKMKEKGDIPEGYSVSREKKERFSLILESASTNQTSMYLCATNQLQGYEQYFGPGTRLTVT.

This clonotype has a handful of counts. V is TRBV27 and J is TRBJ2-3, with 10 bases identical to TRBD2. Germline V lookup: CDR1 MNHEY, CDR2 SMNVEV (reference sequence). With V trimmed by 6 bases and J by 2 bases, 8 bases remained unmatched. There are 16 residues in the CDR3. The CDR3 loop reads CASRKASGGLTDTQYF. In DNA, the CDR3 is TGTGCCAGCAGGAAGGCTAGCGGGGGCCTCACAGATACGCAGTATTTT.

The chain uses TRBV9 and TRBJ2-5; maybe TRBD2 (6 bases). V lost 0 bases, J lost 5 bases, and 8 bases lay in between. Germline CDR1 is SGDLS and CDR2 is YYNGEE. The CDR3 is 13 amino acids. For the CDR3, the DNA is TGTGCCAGCAGCGTAGGGAGGGGTGAGACCCAGTACTTC. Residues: CASSVGRGETQYF.

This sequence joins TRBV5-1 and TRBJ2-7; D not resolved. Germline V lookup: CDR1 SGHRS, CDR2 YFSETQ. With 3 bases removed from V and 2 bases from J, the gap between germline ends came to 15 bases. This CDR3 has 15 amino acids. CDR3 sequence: CASSSIPGPAYEQYF. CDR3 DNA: TGCGCCAGCAGCTCTATCCCCGGACCGGCCTACGAGCAGTACTTC.

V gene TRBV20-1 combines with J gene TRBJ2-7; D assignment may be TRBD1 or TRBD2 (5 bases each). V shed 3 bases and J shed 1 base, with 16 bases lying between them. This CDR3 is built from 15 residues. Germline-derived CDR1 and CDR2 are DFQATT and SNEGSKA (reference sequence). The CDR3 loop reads CSASLGTGPSYEQYF. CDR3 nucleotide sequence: TGCAGTGCTAGTTTAGGGACGGGACCTTCCTACGAGCAGTACTTC.

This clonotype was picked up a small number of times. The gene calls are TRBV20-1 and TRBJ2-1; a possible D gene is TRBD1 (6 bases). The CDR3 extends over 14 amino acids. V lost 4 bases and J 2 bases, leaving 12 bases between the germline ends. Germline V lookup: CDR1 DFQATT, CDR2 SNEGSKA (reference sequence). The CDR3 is CSAMGQGTYNEQFF. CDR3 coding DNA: TGCAGTGCTATGGGGCAGGGGACCTACAATGAGCAGTTCTTC.